A selection of T cell receptor beta chains follows, all from one sample in a study of cytomegalovirus exposure and HLA in healthy donors. Here immunoSEQ multiplex PCR was the method, and the copy in TCRdb shows in-frame clones only, minus some. The table shows 100,000 or so clones, with about four fifths occurring only once. Sample: PBMCs. Every receptor here comes from a young man in good health and CMV-seropositive. Both conserved end residues are part of each CDR3. A D gene is named only where the DNA matches it firmly. A row's size may be missing; if present it is once, few, many or a size class.

clone size	J gene	D gene	V gene	CDR3 protein	CDR3 DNA
-	TRBJ2-3	-	TRBV27	CASSFPHTDTQYF	TGTGCCAGCAGTTTCCCCCATACAGATACGCAGTATTTT
-	TRBJ2-1	TRBD2	TRBV27	CASSSGRAGYNEQFF	TGTGCCAGCAGTTCTGGGAGGGCAGGATACAATGAGCAGTTCTTC
once	TRBJ2-5	TRBD1	TRBV11-2	CASSTGTGGGETQYF	TGTGCCAGCAGCACCGGGACAGGGGGCGGGGAGACCCAGTACTTC
once	TRBJ2-7	TRBD1	TRBV6-6	CASRQGPTAYEQYF	TGTGCCAGCAGACAGGGGCCTACGGCCTACGAGCAGTACTTC
-	TRBJ2-7	-	TRBV1	CTSSQVRRVWGERPPQIYRYEQYF	TGCACCAGCAGCCAAGTTAGAAGAGTCTGGGGAGAACGGCCCCCGCAAATTTATCGCTACGAGCAGTACTTC
-	TRBJ2-1	TRBD2	TRBV2	CASSTSGIGNEQFF	TGTGCCAGCAGTACTAGCGGGATTGGCAATGAGCAGTTCTTC
-	TRBJ2-1	TRBD2	TRBV10-3	CAIRGLAGVQNEQFF	TGTGCCATCAGGGGACTAGCGGGAGTTCAAAATGAGCAGTTCTTC
-	TRBJ2-1	TRBD2	TRBV4-2	CASSPRLAGYYNEQFF	TGTGCCAGCAGCCCCCGACTAGCGGGATACTACAATGAGCAGTTCTTC
-	TRBJ2-2	TRBD2	TRBV6-5	CASSGLATGELFF	TGTGCCAGCTCTGGACTAGCGACCGGGGAGCTGTTTTTT
-	TRBJ1-5	TRBD1	TRBV6-1	CASSEGTGNQPQHF	TGTGCCAGCAGTGAGGGGACAGGGAATCAGCCCCAGCATTTT
-	TRBJ2-4	TRBD1	TRBV5-4	CASSPTGGEAKNIQYF	TGTGCCAGCAGCCCGACAGGGGGCGAAGCCAAAAACATTCAGTACTTC
-	TRBJ2-1	-	TRBV5-1	CASSLGGGLYNEQFF	TGCGCCAGCAGCTTGGGGGGGGGCCTGTACAATGAGCAGTTCTTC
-	TRBJ1-1	-	TRBV7-9	CASSPQGSAIEAFF	TGTGCCAGCAGCCCACAGGGTTCGGCCATTGAAGCTTTCTTT
-	TRBJ1-2	TRBD1	TRBV27	CASRGTGMLAGYTF	TGTGCCAGCAGGGGGACAGGGATGTTAGCTGGCTACACCTTC
-	TRBJ2-3	-	TRBV6-1	CASMEGLLLVDTQYF	TGTGCCAGCATGGAGGGACTCCTTTTGGTAGATACGCAGTATTTT
-	TRBJ2-1	TRBD1	TRBV28	CASTAPGQGVNEQFF	TGTGCCAGCACGGCCCCGGGACAGGGGGTGAATGAGCAGTTCTTC
-	TRBJ1-4	TRBD1	TRBV28	CASSKDRGNEKLFF	TGTGCCAGCAGTAAGGACAGGGGGAATGAAAAACTGTTTTTT
-	TRBJ2-3	TRBD2	TRBV28	CASSLAGGPTDTQYF	TGTGCCAGCAGTTTAGCGGGAGGCCCCACAGATACGCAGTATTTT
-	TRBJ2-5	TRBD1	TRBV5-1	CASSLDRGQGPRTQYF	TGCGCCAGCAGCTTGGATCGGGGACAGGGACCTCGGACCCAGTACTTC
few	TRBJ1-4	TRBD1	TRBV5-6	CASSRAGTGTEKLFF	TGTGCCAGCAGCAGAGCCGGGACAGGGACTGAAAAACTGTTTTTT
once	TRBJ2-1	-	TRBV15	CATSIDSGNNEQFF	TGTGCCACCAGCATAGACAGCGGCAACAATGAGCAGTTCTTC
-	TRBJ2-7	TRBD2	TRBV27	CASGRGLAGVDEQYF	TGTGCCAGCGGGCGAGGACTAGCGGGAGTCGACGAGCAGTACTTC
-	TRBJ1-2	TRBD1	TRBV6-5	CATYTNTGDFYGYTF	TGTGCCACCTACACCAACACAGGGGATTTCTATGGCTACACCTTC
once	TRBJ2-1	-	TRBV28	CASRRAVEQFF	TGTGCCAGCAGGAGAGCGGTTGAGCAGTTCTTC
-	TRBJ1-6	TRBD1	TRBV28	CASSYDREVGNSPLHF	TGTGCCAGCAGCTACGACAGGGAGGTGGGCAATTCACCCCTCCACTTT
-	TRBJ2-1	-	TRBV5-1	CASRSDSSDEQFF	TGCGCCAGCAGATCCGACAGTTCCGATGAGCAGTTCTTC
-	TRBJ1-2	TRBD1	TRBV6-5	CASRGTGEAYGYTF	TGTGCCAGCAGAGGGACAGGTGAAGCCTATGGCTACACCTTC
-	TRBJ2-3	TRBD1	TRBV18	CASSLGQGATDTQYF	TGTGCCAGCTCCCTTGGTCAGGGGGCAACGGATACGCAGTATTTT
-	TRBJ1-5	-	TRBV30	CAWGGGNQPQHF	TGTGCCTGGGGGGGAGGGAATCAGCCCCAGCATTTT
-	TRBJ2-7	TRBD1	TRBV7-2	CASSQRTGPSREQYF	TGTGCCAGCAGCCAACGGACAGGGCCCTCGCGGGAGCAGTACTTC
-	TRBJ1-1	-	TRBV6-1	CASRLDTANTEAFF	TGTGCCAGCAGGTTGGACACGGCGAACACTGAAGCTTTCTTT
-	TRBJ2-7	-	TRBV28	CASSLPRGSPRYEQYF	TGTGCCAGCAGCCTCCCGAGGGGGAGTCCACGCTACGAGCAGTACTTC
-	TRBJ1-2	-	TRBV6-5	CASRDTVNYGYTF	TGTGCCAGCCGGGACACAGTTAACTATGGCTACACCTTC
-	TRBJ2-7	TRBD1	TRBV13	CASSWTMDRTGTYNEQYF	TGTGCCAGCAGCTGGACGATGGACCGGACAGGGACGTACAACGAGCAGTACTTC
-	TRBJ2-4	TRBD2	TRBV5-4	CASSPTSGIAKNIQYF	TGTGCCAGCAGCCCCACTAGCGGGATAGCCAAAAACATTCAGTACTTC
-	TRBJ2-7	-	TRBV6-5	CASSLGGLDYEQYF	TGTGCCAGCAGTTTAGGGGGTTTGGACTACGAGCAGTACTTC
once	TRBJ2-5	-	TRBV9	CASSEGTAGTQYF	TGTGCCAGCAGCGAGGGGACAGCGGGGACCCAGTACTTC
-	TRBJ2-3	TRBD1	TRBV10-3	CATREDRVVTDTQYF	TGTGCCACCAGAGAAGACAGGGTGGTCACAGATACGCAGTATTTT
once	TRBJ2-1	-	TRBV28	CASSSAYNEQFF	TGTGCCAGCAGTTCCGCCTACAATGAGCAGTTCTTC
once	TRBJ2-7	TRBD1	TRBV30	CAWSAGTGYYEQYF	TGTGCCTGGAGTGCCGGGACAGGCTACTACGAGCAGTACTTC
-	TRBJ2-3	-	TRBV6-5	CASSKNSDTQYF	TGTGCCAGCAGCAAGAACTCAGATACGCAGTATTTT